These 2 T cell receptor beta chains were all obtained from the same sample, sequenced in a study of CD8 T cells in Susac syndrome. RNA, at roughly 0.45 to 1 ug, was reverse transcribed with random hexamers. TCRdb reanalysed the immunoSEQ multiplex PCR reads using MiXCR and keeps one entry per CDR3 protein. There are 100,000 to 150,000 distinct CDR3 sequences in the sample; around 94% occur only once, and 0.065% to 0.1% lies in the top ten. Sequenced material: CD4+ T cells from PBMCs. The origin of the receptors is a human donor in good health.

J is TRBJ1-3 and V is TRBV7-9; D not resolved. The CDR3 has 16 amino acids. Germline V gene data show CDR1 as SEHNR and CDR2 as FQNEAQ (reference sequence). V gave up 5 bases and J gave up 0 bases, with 14 bases separating them. This chain's CDR3 is CASSPRLGNSGNTIYF. CDR3 in DNA: TGTGCCAGCAGCCCCCGACTGGGGAACTCTGGAAACACCATATATTTT.

The rearrangement uses TRBV2 and TRBJ1-1, with a weak D call TRBD1 (6 bases). Looked up from germline, CDR1 is SNHLY and CDR2 is FYNNEI. V lost 2 bases to trimming and J lost 1 base, with 17 bases between them. The CDR3 loop spans 17 amino acids. The CDR3: CASSEKWGGRGNTEAFF. The CDR3, as DNA: TGTGCCAGCAGTGAAAAGTGGGGGGGCAGAGGGAACACTGAAGCTTTCTTT.